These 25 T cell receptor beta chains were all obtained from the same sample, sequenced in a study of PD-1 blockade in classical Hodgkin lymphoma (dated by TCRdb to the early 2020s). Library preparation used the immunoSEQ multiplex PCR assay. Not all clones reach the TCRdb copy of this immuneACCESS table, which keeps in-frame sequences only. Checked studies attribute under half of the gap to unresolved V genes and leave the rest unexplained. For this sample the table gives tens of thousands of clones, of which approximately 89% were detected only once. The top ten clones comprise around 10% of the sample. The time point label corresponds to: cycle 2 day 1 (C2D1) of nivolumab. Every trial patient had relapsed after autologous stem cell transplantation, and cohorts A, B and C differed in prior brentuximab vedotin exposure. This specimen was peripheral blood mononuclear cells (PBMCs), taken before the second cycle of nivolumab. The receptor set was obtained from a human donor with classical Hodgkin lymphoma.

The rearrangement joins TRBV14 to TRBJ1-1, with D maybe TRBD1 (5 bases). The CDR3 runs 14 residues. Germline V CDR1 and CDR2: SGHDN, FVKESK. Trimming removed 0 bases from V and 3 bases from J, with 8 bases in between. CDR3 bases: TGTGCCAGCAGCCAAGAGTTCAGGGACACTGAAGCTTTCTTT. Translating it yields CASSQEFRDTEAFF.

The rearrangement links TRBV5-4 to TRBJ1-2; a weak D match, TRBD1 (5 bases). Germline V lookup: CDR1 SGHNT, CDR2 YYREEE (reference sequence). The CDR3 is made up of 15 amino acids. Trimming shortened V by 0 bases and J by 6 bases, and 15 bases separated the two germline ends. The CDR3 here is CASSLATSGLNGYTF. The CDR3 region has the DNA TGTGCCAGCAGCTTGGCAACGTCAGGGTTAAATGGCTACACCTTC.

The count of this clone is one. CDR3 coding DNA: TGTGCCAGCAGCTTCAGGTTAGATACAGATACGCAGTATTTT. Translation: CASSFRLDTDTQYF. The chain employs TRBV7-9 and TRBJ2-3; D unresolved. The CDR3 spans 14 residues. Germline CDR1 reads SEHNR; CDR2 reads FQNEAQ (reference sequence). V dropped 3 bases and J dropped 3 bases, with 10 bases sitting between them. Based on the CDR3 plus reference TRBV7-9 and TRBJ2-3, the full variable domain is DTGVSQNPRHKITKRGQNVTFRCDPISEHNRLYWYRQTLGQGPEFLTYFQNEAQLEKSRLLSDRFSAERPKGSFSTLEIQRTEQGDSAMYLCASSFRLDTDTQYFGPGTRLTVL.

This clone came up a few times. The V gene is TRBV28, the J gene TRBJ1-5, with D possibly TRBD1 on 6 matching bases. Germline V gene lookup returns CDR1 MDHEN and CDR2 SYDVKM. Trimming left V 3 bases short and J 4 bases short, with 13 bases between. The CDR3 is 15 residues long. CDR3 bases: TGTGCCAGCAGTTTGGAGGGGGAATGGAATCAGCCCCAGCATTTT. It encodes CASSLEGEWNQPQHF.

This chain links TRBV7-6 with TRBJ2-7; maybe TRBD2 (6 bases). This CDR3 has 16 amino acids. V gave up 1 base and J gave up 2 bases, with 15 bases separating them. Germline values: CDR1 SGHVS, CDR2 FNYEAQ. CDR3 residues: CASSLVGGIGAYEQYF. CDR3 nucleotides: TGTGCCAGCAGCTTAGTAGGAGGGATTGGGGCCTACGAGCAGTACTTC.

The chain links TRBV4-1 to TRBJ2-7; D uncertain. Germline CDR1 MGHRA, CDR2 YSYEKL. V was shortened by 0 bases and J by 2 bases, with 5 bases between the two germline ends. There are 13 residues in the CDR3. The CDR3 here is CASSQDIAYEQYF. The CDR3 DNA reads TGCGCCAGCAGCCAAGACATAGCCTACGAGCAGTACTTC.

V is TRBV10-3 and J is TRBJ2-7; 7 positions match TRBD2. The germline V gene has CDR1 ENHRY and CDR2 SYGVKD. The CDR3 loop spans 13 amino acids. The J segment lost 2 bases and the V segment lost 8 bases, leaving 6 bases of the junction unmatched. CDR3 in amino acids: CAIGGRATYEQYF. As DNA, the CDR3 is TGTGCCATCGGTGGGAGGGCCACCTACGAGCAGTACTTC.

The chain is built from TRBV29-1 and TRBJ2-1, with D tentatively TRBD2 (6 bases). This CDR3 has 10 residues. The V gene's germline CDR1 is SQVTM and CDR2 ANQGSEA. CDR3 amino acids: CIGGDNEQFF. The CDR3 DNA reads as TGCATCGGGGGAGACAATGAGCAGTTCTTC.

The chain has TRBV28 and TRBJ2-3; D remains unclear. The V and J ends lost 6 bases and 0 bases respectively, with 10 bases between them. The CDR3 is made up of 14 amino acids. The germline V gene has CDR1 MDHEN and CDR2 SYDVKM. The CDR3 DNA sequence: TGTGCCAGCAGCCTGGACCCAAGCACAGATACGCAGTATTTT. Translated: CASSLDPSTDTQYF. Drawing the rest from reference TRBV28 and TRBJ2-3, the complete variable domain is DVKVTQSSRYLVKRTGEKVFLECVQDMDHENMFWYRQDPGLGLRLIYFSYDVKMKEKGDIPEGYSVSREKKERFSLILESASTNQTSMYLCASSLDPSTDTQYFGPGTRLTVL.

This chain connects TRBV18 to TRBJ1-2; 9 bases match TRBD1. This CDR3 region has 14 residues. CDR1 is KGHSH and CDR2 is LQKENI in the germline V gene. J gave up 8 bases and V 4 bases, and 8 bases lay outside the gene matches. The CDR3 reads CASSRTDRGEGYTF. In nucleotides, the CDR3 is TGTGCCAGCTCACGAACGGACAGGGGTGAAGGCTACACCTTC.

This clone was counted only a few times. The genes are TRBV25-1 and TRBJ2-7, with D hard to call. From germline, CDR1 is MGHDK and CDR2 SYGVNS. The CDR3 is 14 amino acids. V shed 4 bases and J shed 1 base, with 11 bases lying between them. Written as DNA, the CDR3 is TGTGCCAGCAGTGGGGTTAGAGGTTCCTACGAGCAGTACTTC. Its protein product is CASSGVRGSYEQYF.

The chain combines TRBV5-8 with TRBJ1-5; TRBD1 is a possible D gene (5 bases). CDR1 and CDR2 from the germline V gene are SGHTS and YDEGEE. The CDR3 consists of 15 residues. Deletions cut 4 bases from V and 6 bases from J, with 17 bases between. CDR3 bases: TGTGCCAGCAGCCTCCCAGGGTCTAGGAGTCAGCCCCAGCATTTT. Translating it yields CASSLPGSRSQPQHF.

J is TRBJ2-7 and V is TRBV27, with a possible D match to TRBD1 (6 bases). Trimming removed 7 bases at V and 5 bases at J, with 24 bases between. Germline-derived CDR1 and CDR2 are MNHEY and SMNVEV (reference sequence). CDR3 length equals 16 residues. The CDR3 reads CASKNRAVGRGDEQYF. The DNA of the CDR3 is TGTGCCAGCAAGAACAGGGCAGTCGGTAGAGGGGACGAGCAGTACTTC.

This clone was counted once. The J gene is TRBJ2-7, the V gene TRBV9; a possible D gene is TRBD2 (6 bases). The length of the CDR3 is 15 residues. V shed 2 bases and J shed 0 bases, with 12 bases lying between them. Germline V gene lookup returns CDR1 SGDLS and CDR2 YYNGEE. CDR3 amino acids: CASSVRAGPSYEQYF. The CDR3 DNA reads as TGTGCCAGCAGCGTGCGGGCGGGGCCCTCCTACGAGCAGTACTTC.

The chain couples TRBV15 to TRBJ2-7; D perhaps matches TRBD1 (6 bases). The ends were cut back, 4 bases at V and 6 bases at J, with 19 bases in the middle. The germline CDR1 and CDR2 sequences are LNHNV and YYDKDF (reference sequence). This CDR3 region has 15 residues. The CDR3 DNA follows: TGTGCCACCAGCAATGTAGGAACAGGGAGCTCCGAGCAGTACTTC. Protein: CATSNVGTGSSEQYF.

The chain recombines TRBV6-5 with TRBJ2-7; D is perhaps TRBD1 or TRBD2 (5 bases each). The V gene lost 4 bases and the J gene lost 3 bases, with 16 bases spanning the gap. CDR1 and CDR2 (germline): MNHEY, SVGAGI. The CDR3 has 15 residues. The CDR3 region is CASSSPRDLLYEQYF. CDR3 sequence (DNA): TGTGCCAGCAGTTCCCCCCGGGACCTACTCTACGAGCAGTACTTC.

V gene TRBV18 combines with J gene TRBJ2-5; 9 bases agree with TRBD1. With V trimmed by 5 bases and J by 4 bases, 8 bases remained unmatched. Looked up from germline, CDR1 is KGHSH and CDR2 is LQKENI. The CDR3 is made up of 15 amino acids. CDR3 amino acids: CASSNSGTGRETQYF. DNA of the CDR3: TGTGCCAGCTCAAACTCCGGGACAGGGAGAGAGACCCAGTACTTC.

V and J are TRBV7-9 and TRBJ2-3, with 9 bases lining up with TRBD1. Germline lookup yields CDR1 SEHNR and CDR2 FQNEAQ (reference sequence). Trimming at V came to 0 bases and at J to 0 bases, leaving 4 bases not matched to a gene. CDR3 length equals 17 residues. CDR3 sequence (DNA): TGTGCCAGCAGCTTAGCGGGGACAGGGTTTAGCACAGATACGCAGTATTTT. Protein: CASSLAGTGFSTDTQYF.

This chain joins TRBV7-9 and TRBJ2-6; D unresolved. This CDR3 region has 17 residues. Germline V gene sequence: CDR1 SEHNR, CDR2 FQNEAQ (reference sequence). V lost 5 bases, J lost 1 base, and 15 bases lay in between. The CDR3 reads CASSLRVSASGANVLTF. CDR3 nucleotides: TGTGCCAGCAGCCTACGGGTATCTGCTTCTGGGGCCAACGTCCTGACTTTC.

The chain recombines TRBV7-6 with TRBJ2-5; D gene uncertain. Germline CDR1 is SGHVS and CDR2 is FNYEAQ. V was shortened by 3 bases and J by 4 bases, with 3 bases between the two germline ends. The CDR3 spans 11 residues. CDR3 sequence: CASSFLETQYF. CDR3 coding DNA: TGTGCCAGCAGCTTTCTAGAGACCCAGTACTTC. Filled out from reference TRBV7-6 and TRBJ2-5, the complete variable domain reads GAGVSQSPRYKVTKRGQDVALRCDPISGHVSLYWYRQALGQGPEFLTYFNYEAQQDKSGLPNDRFSAERPEGSISTLTIQRTEQRDSAMYRCASSFLETQYFGPGTRLLVL.

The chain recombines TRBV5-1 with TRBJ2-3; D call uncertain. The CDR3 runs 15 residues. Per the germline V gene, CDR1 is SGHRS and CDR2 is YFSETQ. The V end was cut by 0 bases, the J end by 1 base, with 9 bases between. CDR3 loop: CASSLADGGTDTQYF. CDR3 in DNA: TGCGCCAGCAGCTTGGCCGATGGGGGCACAGATACGCAGTATTTT.

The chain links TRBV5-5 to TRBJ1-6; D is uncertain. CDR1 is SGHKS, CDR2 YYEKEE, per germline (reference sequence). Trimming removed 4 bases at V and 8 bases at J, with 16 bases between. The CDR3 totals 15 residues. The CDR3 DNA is TGTGCCAGCAGCCCCTTAGAGAATAACTATTCACCCCTCCACTTT. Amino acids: CASSPLENNYSPLHF.

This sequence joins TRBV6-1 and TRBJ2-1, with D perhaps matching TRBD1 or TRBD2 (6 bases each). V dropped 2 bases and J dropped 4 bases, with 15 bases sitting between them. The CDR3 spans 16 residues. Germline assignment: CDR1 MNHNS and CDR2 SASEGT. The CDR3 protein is CASSEQQGGLYNEQFF. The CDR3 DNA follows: TGTGCCAGCAGTGAACAACAGGGAGGCCTTTACAATGAGCAGTTCTTC.

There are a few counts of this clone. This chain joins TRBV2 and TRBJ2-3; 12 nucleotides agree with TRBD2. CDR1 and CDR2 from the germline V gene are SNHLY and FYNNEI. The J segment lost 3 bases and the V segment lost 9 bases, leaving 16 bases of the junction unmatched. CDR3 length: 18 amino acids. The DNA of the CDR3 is TGTGCCAGAGACGGACAGGGCAATCTAGCGGGGGGGACAGATACGCAGTATTTT. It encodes CARDGQGNLAGGTDTQYF.

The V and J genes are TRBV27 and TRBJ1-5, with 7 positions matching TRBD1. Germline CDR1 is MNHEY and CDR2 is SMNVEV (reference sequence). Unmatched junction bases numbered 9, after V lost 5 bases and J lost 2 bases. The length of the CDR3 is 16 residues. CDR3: CASSPFTGAGNQPQHF. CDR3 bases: TGTGCCAGCAGTCCCTTTACAGGGGCGGGCAATCAGCCCCAGCATTTT.